These 6 T cell receptor beta chains were all obtained from the same sample, sequenced in a study of tumor and adjacent non-tumor tissue in lung cancer. The library came from three nested PCR rounds adapted from ARM-PCR protocols. Via MiXCR, TCRdb re-called the multiplex PCR reads, giving one row per CDR3 protein. The table shows about 100,000 distinct CDR3 sequences, with about 62% occurring only once. This sample's RNA came from whole unsorted tissue. Distant lung tissue was collected more than 3 cm away from the tumor edge. The sequencing input was distant non-tumor lung tissue. Receptors were obtained from a young man with non-small cell lung cancer.

The chain couples TRBV5-1 to TRBJ2-7; 9 bases align to TRBD1. V gave up 4 bases and J gave up 3 bases; unmatched junction bases: 8. The CDR3 covers 15 residues. Germline V CDR1 and CDR2: SGHRS, YFSETQ. CDR3 sequence reads: CASSVSGQGFYEQYF. CDR3 sequence (DNA): TGCGCCAGCAGCGTATCGGGACAGGGCTTCTACGAGCAGTACTTC.

The V and J genes are TRBV7-8 and TRBJ1-5; tentatively, D is TRBD1 (5 bases). V gave up 7 bases and J gave up 6 bases, with 19 bases separating them. From germline, CDR1 is SGHVS and CDR2 FQNEAQ. The CDR3 totals 15 residues. CDR3 in amino acids: CASTDGASGGQPQHF. The CDR3, as DNA: TGTGCCAGCACCGACGGGGCAAGTGGGGGTCAGCCCCAGCATTTT.

A note on this clonotype: It may be a read error: a sequence one base away is much more abundant. The chain recombines TRBV6-5 with TRBJ2-7; maybe TRBD1 (5 bases). This CDR3 has 14 amino acids. In germline, CDR1 is MNHEY, CDR2 SVGAGI. V lost 4 bases, J lost 2 bases, and 12 bases lay in between. CDR3 nucleotide sequence: TGTGCCAGCAGTTCCGTGACAGAACCCTACGAGCAGTACTTC. The encoded protein is CASSSVTEPYEQYF.

The sample holds a few counts of this clonotype. Given a much more abundant clone one base away, this may be a read error. The rearrangement joins TRBV6-5 to TRBJ2-7, with D perhaps TRBD1 (5 bases). The V end was cut by 0 bases, the J end by 1 base, with 10 bases between. The CDR3 runs to 15 residues. Germline loops: CDR1 MNHEY, CDR2 SVGAGI. DNA of the CDR3: TGTGCCAGCAGTTACTCCAGGGCAGGTTCCTACGAGCAGTACTTC. It yields the protein CASSYSRAGSYEQYF.

A remark on this clonotype: The CDR3 ends on some other residue instead of the conserved phenylalanine or tryptophan, so this is likely a read error. This chain joins TRBV10-3 and TRBJ1-2; weak D call: TRBD1 (6 bases). CDR1 and CDR2 from the germline V gene are ENHRY and SYGVKD. The CDR3 length is 15 residues. CDR3 amino acids: CALRIGGGQRYDYTL. The CDR3 DNA reads as TGTGCCCTTCGTATAGGCGGGGGGCAAAGGTATGACTACACCTTA.

Points on this clonotype: This likely comes from a read error, as the CDR3 has no conserved phenylalanine or tryptophan at its end. The gene calls are TRBV6-2 or TRBV6-3 and TRBJ2-7, with D unclear. CDR1 MNHEY and CDR2 SVGEGT come from the germline V gene. The CDR3 runs 10 residues. The CDR3 loop reads CTSRRYEQYL. CDR3 DNA: TGTACCAGTCGGCGATACGAGCAGTACTTG.